One and the same sample provided the 14 T cell receptor beta chains below, sequenced in a study of cytomegalovirus exposure and HLA in healthy donors. PCR primers comprised 60 Vbeta and 13 Jbeta primers. Sequencing used immunoSEQ multiplex PCR; TCRdb keeps in-frame clones, though not all of them. The sample has 100,000 to 130,000 clones, over 60% seen once. The sequenced sample was PBMCs. The receptors were sampled from a male donor in good health and CMV-seronegative.

J is TRBJ2-1 and V is TRBV11-2, with 10 positions matching TRBD2. With V trimmed by 1 base and J by 9 bases, 6 bases remained unmatched. The CDR3 length is 15 residues. Germline V lookup: CDR1 SGHAT, CDR2 FQNNGV. DNA of the CDR3: TGTGCCAGCAGCTTAGCTAGCGGGAGCGTTCGTGAGCAGTTCTTC. Protein product: CASSLASGSVREQFF.

This clone was recorded a few times. V is TRBV4-1 and J is TRBJ2-1; perhaps TRBD2 as D (5 bases). CDR1 and CDR2 from the germline V gene are MGHRA and YSYEKL. Trimming cost V 4 bases and J 7 bases, with 17 bases left between them. The CDR3 totals 15 residues. The CDR3 nucleotides are TGCGCCAGCAGCCCTGGGGAGCGCCTGGGAAATGAGCAGTTCTTC. Protein product: CASSPGERLGNEQFF.

Regarding this clone: At one of its ends the junction is not consistent with the germline gene, which may arise from a read error. This chain uses TRBV7-9 with TRBJ2-3, with a weak D call TRBD2 (5 bases). The length of the CDR3 is 16 residues. In germline, CDR1 is SEHNR, CDR2 FQNEAQ (reference sequence). The CDR3 DNA reads TGTTCCAGCAGCTCCCTCTCGAGGGCGAGCACAGATACGCAGTATTTT. Its translation is CSSSSLSRASTDTQYF.

This clone was counted between two and nine times. The chain employs TRBV19 and TRBJ1-5; the match to TRBD1 covers 9 bases. The CDR3 has 18 amino acids. The germline V gene encodes CDR1 LNHDA and CDR2 SQIVND (reference sequence). The J segment lost 2 bases and the V segment lost 0 bases, leaving 8 bases of the junction unmatched. Here the CDR3 DNA reads TGTGCCAGTAGTATAGATAGACAGGGGGGAAAGGGCAATCAGCCCCAGCATTTT. Residues: CASSIDRQGGKGNQPQHF.

V usage is TRBV2 and J usage is TRBJ2-3, with D maybe TRBD1 (6 bases). The V gene lost 1 base and the J gene lost 1 base, with 6 bases spanning the gap. Germline V gene lookup returns CDR1 SNHLY and CDR2 FYNNEI. This CDR3 region has 14 residues. Written as DNA, the CDR3 is TGTGCCAGCAGTGAAGGGACAGGCACAGATACGCAGTATTTT. This translates into CASSEGTGTDTQYF.

In this sample, this clone turned up once. The rearrangement joins TRBV29-1 to TRBJ2-3; TRBD1 matches at 7 bases. Trimming removed 3 bases from V and 2 bases from J; junction bases left unmatched: 2. The CDR3 runs to 13 residues. Germline CDR1 reads SQVTM; CDR2 reads ANQGSEA. CDR3: CSVEGQFTDTQYF. The CDR3 nucleotides read TGCAGCGTTGAGGGACAGTTCACAGATACGCAGTATTTT.

The V call is TRBV27, the J call TRBJ2-1; a possible D gene is TRBD2 (6 bases). Trimming left V 7 bases short and J 8 bases short, with 21 bases between. This CDR3 is built from 15 residues. Germline V gene data show CDR1 as MNHEY and CDR2 as SMNVEV (reference sequence). CDR3 nucleotides: TGTGCCAGCACCTTTCGACGGGAGCTTGGATATGAGCAGTTCTTC. Its protein product is CASTFRRELGYEQFF.

This rearrangement joins TRBV30 to TRBJ2-7; D not resolved. This CDR3 is built from 10 residues. V was shortened by 1 base and J by 10 bases, with 8 bases between the two germline ends. Germline V gene data show CDR1 as GTSNPN and CDR2 as SVGIG (reference sequence). CDR3 sequence reads: CAWSDLKQYF. CDR3 coding DNA: TGTGCCTGGAGTGATCTAAAACAGTACTTC.

V and J are TRBV30 and TRBJ1-2, with 12 bases that match TRBD1. The CDR3 is made up of 15 amino acids. V lost 3 bases to trimming and J lost 4 bases; unmatched junction nucleotides: 6. Germline CDR1 is GTSNPN and CDR2 is SVGIG (reference sequence). In DNA, the CDR3 is TGTGCCTGGAGGACCGGGACAGGGGGCATCTATGGCTACACCTTC. It specifies CAWRTGTGGIYGYTF.

V gene TRBV4-2 combines with J gene TRBJ1-2, with TRBD1 as a possible D gene (6 bases). This CDR3 region has 14 residues. V was trimmed by 3 bases and J by 8 bases, leaving 16 bases between them. Germline V lookup: CDR1 LGHNA, CDR2 YNFKEQ. Here the CDR3 DNA reads TGTGCCAGCAGCCAGCCGGGACAACGAATGGGCTACACCTTC. Protein: CASSQPGQRMGYTF.

The chain employs TRBV5-1 and TRBJ2-3; 12 bases are a match to TRBD2. Trimming cost V 4 bases and J 2 bases; bases outside gene matches: 5. This CDR3 is built from 16 residues. The germline CDR1 and CDR2 sequences are SGHRS and YFSETQ. DNA for the CDR3: TGCGCCAGCAGCATCCGACTAGCGGGGGACACAGATACGCAGTATTTT. Its translation is CASSIRLAGDTDTQYF.

The rearrangement joins TRBV7-2 to TRBJ2-5; TRBD2 agrees at 9 bases. CDR1 is SGHTA, CDR2 FQGNSA, per germline. Germline trimming cut 5 bases from V and 2 bases from J; bases unmatched to any gene: 6. The CDR3 runs 15 residues. The CDR3 sequence is CASSPLAGRQETQYF. As DNA, the CDR3 is TGTGCCAGCAGCCCTCTAGCGGGGCGACAAGAGACCCAGTACTTC.

The rearrangement joins TRBV4-1 to TRBJ1-1; 10 bases fit TRBD1. This CDR3 spans 15 amino acids. Germline V CDR1 and CDR2: MGHRA, YSYEKL. J gave up 4 bases and V 2 bases, and 4 bases lay outside the gene matches. The CDR3 DNA reads TGCGCCAGCAGCCAACGACAGGGGGCGATCACTGAAGCTTTCTTT. As protein: CASSQRQGAITEAFF.

The rearrangement uses TRBV27 and TRBJ1-2; 7 positions match TRBD1. The ends lost 5 bases at V and 4 bases at J; junction bases unmatched: 10. The CDR3 covers 15 residues. Germline V gene data show CDR1 as MNHEY and CDR2 as SMNVEV (reference sequence). The CDR3 loop reads CASSARPGTAYGYTF. CDR3 in DNA: TGTGCCAGCAGTGCCCGGCCCGGGACAGCCTATGGCTACACCTTC.